The TCR beta chain described here comes from a study of T cells in localized non-small cell lung cancer (dated by TCRdb to the early 2020s). Regarding the research as a whole: T cell repertoires of about 240 early-stage NSCLC patients were analyzed, with tumors being compared against uninvolved tumor-adjacent lungs. All 240 or so NSCLC patients in the cohort were treatment-naive and had localized lung tumors that were resected. The mean age of the NSCLC patients was 60 to 85 years, with about 120 men and 95 to 110 women. Study-wide findings and limitations: Because multi-region sequencing of the tumors was not done, intratumor heterogeneity could not be ruled out. Since the design was exploratory, TCR variables were selected using unadjusted p-values with no false-discovery rate correction. Higher blood T cell density associated with longer overall survival, while higher adjacent-lung clonality associated with shorter survival. Uninvolved tumor-adjacent lung showed the highest T cell clonality, higher than tumor, which suggests more focused antigenic responses in the adjacent lung. A median of about 61 of the top 100 tumor clones turned up in the paired uninvolved adjacent lung, and approximately 30 of those clones also ranked among the top 100 of that same adjacent lung.

Turning to this clone: Its antigen has not been determined. One base away there is no much larger clone; base qualities are not given.

At diagnosis, tumor, uninvolved tumor-adjacent lung and peripheral blood were collected and then preserved as a mix of FFPE and fresh-frozen material. For TCR repertoire profiling, blood samples were analyzed in the form of peripheral blood mononuclear cells. The CDR3 spans 15 residues, from the cysteine through the phenylalanine. Solely the CDR3 DNA is kept, with 45 bases framed from the first base. The germline V end is reduced by 2 bases and the J end by 7 bases; junction bases left unmatched: 8. The germline V gene (reference sequence) sets CDR1 to MNHNY and CDR2 to SVGAGI. The immunoSEQ Assay was used to sequence TCR beta CDR3 regions from DNA. As for the original processing: T cell density was computed as TCR beta template counts normalized to usable DNA estimated by amplifying housekeeping genes. Richness was estimated with the preseqR package, extrapolating to 400,000 templates for PBMC samples and 120,000 templates for tissue samples. Clonality was taken to be one minus Pielou's evenness. Tissue-enriched TCRs were identified through differential abundance testing performed on productive amino-acid clonotypes, with a minimum total count of 5 and an alpha of 0.1. Repertoire overlap between compartments was quantified with the Jaccard Index and Morisita Overlap Index. GLIPH grouped TCR beta CDR3s together with public tetramer-defined viral CDR3s, and a viral motif had to include at least three viral sequences and show V-gene enrichment. TCRdb retrieved this table from immuneACCESS and kept in-frame rearrangements only. Not all clones are present; in checked studies, unresolved V genes account for under half, and no reason is known for the remainder. That table gives V, J and clone size, and the DNA gave D and trimming. The sample has roughly 27,000 clones on record, about nine tenths of them singletons. Less than 5% of the sample is in the top ten clones.

Recombination linked TRBV6-6 to TRBJ2-7, with TRBD2 matching 10 junction bases. The sample consisted of peripheral blood mononuclear cells, taken before any cancer treatment. The sequence came from a woman aged 35 to 75 with stage III lung adenocarcinoma. The nucleotides read TGTGCCAGCAGTTACGGGGAGCGGGAGGGTGGAGAGCAGTACTTC. Translated, this gives CASSYGEREGGEQYF.